The 24 T cell receptor beta chains below all came from one sample that was sequenced in a study of early T cells in non-severe SARS-CoV-2 infection (dated by TCRdb to 2020 to 2022). The library was produced with 5' RACE. TCRdb shows the sequencer as NextSeq 500. The raw public reads went through TCRdb reprocessing: fastp at Q25, MiXCR clone calling, in-frame beta chains kept. For every CDR3 protein sequence, its rows merge into one entry that carries the most common genes and DNA. Across this sample there are approximately 81,000 distinct CDR3 sequences, with roughly an eighth seen only once. Jointly, the top ten make up approximately 6% of the sample. The specimen was whole blood. The receptors here all came from an adult who was a healthcare worker with PCR-confirmed SARS-CoV-2 infection or an uninfected control (not recorded which).

J is TRBJ1-5 and V is TRBV5-4; TRBD1 is a possible D gene (5 bases). CDR1 is SGHNT and CDR2 is YYREEE in the germline V gene (reference sequence). V was pared by 0 bases and J by 7 bases, with 11 bases between. This CDR3 has 14 residues. In DNA, the CDR3 is TGTGCCAGCAGCTTGGCCGGACATAACCAGCCCCAGCATTTT. Its translation is CASSLAGHNQPQHF.

This clonotype came up many times. This rearrangement joins TRBV18 to TRBJ2-7, with TRBD1 matching over 7 bases. The CDR3 covers 15 residues. The J segment lost 5 bases and the V segment lost 5 bases, leaving 12 bases of the junction unmatched. Germline V CDR1 and CDR2: KGHSH, LQKENI. As DNA, the CDR3 is TGTGCCAGCTCATCGACAGGGAGTGTAGTCGACGAGCAGTACTTC. Protein product: CASSSTGSVVDEQYF.

The V gene is TRBV30, the J gene TRBJ1-5, with 7 bases fitting TRBD1. The germline V gene encodes CDR1 GTSNPN and CDR2 SVGIG (reference sequence). This CDR3 has 13 amino acids. The V gene end was trimmed by 1 base and the J gene end by 6 bases; junction bases not matched to a gene: 3. CDR3 coding DNA: TGTGCCTGGAGTGCAGGGGGAGCTCAGCCCCAGCATTTT. Protein sequence: CAWSAGGAQPQHF.

A few counts support this clonotype. The genes are TRBV29-1 and TRBJ2-3, with TRBD2 as a possible D gene (5 bases). The CDR3 is made up of 14 amino acids. Trimming pared 4 bases from V and 0 bases from J, leaving 11 bases between. CDR1 is SQVTM and CDR2 is ANQGSEA in the germline V gene. The chain's CDR3 is CSVGPEASTDTQYF. The CDR3 DNA is TGCAGCGTTGGACCGGAGGCTAGCACAGATACGCAGTATTTT.

This clonotype was found a few times. The rearrangement links TRBV6-6 to TRBJ2-1; TRBD2 is a possible D gene (6 bases). There are 14 residues in the CDR3. CDR1 and CDR2 from the germline V gene are MNHNY and SVGAGI (reference sequence). Trimming shortened V by 8 bases and J by 5 bases, and 16 bases separated the two germline ends. The CDR3 DNA reads as TGTGCCAGCCGAAGCCGGGAGAGGGACAATGAGCAGTTCTTC. Its protein product is CASRSRERDNEQFF.

This clonotype was seen many times. This chain joins TRBV29-1 and TRBJ2-3; D gene ambiguous. Germline V gives CDR1 SQVTM, CDR2 ANQGSEA. CDR3 length equals 11 residues. With 5 bases removed from V and 6 bases from J, the gap between germline ends came to 9 bases. The CDR3: CSVHSDDTQYF. The CDR3 DNA reads as TGCAGCGTTCACAGCGACGATACGCAGTATTTT.

This chain links TRBV28 with TRBJ2-1; no reliable D call. Trimming took 6 bases from V and 4 from J, leaving 7 bases between them. The CDR3 extends over 12 amino acids. Germline-derived CDR1 and CDR2 are MDHEN and SYDVKM. This CDR3 is CASRTGYNEQFF. CDR3 nucleotide sequence: TGTGCCAGCAGGACCGGATACAATGAGCAGTTCTTC.

This rearrangement joins TRBV20-1 to TRBJ2-1; no clear D. Trimming took off 5 bases at V and 8 bases at J, with 10 bases between the two ends. Per germline, CDR1 DFQATT and CDR2 SNEGSKA (reference sequence). The CDR3 runs to 11 residues. CDR3 sequence: CSAQTGYEQFF. The DNA of the CDR3 is TGCAGTGCTCAGACCGGTTATGAGCAGTTCTTC.

This clonotype was observed many times. The chain joins TRBV20-1 to TRBJ2-3; D is unresolved. The V and J ends lost 6 bases and 2 bases respectively, with 9 bases between them. Germline CDR1 DFQATT, CDR2 SNEGSKA (reference sequence). The CDR3 extends over 12 amino acids. CDR3 in amino acids: CSAGWDTDTQYF. The CDR3 region has the DNA TGCAGTGCCGGGTGGGACACAGATACGCAGTATTTT.

The chain joins TRBV7-9 to TRBJ2-7; D is unresolved. V lost 2 bases and J lost 2, with 10 bases in between. The CDR3 extends over 14 amino acids. CDR1 is SEHNR, CDR2 FQNEAQ, per germline (reference sequence). The CDR3 region is CASSLSSGTYEQYF. As DNA, the CDR3 is TGTGCCAGCAGCTTAAGTAGTGGTACCTACGAGCAGTACTTC.

As regards this clonotype: Germline is not matched at one junction end, which may reflect a read error. The V gene is TRBV7-7, the J gene TRBJ2-2; D unclear. The CDR3 has 13 amino acids. Germline CDR1 and CDR2: SSHAT and FNYEAQ (reference sequence). The CDR3 is CASSLNMTGELFF. The CDR3 nucleotides are TGTGCTAGCAGCCTCAACATGACCGGGGAGCTGTTTTTT.

The V gene is TRBV28, the J gene TRBJ2-3, with 7 bases lining up with TRBD2. CDR1 and CDR2 (germline): MDHEN, SYDVKM. There are 16 residues in the CDR3. The J segment lost 3 bases and the V segment lost 3 bases, leaving 9 bases of the junction unmatched. CDR3 nucleotides: TGTGCCAGCAGTTTGAGGAGGGAGGGGTTGACAGATACGCAGTATTTT. It translates to CASSLRREGLTDTQYF.

This clonotype was counted between two and nine times. The CDR3 coding sequence is TGTGCCAGCAGCCAATCTCCCACCCTGGGCATTCAGTACTTC. As protein: CASSQSPTLGIQYF. This chain joins TRBV16 and TRBJ2-4; D is unclear. Looked up from germline, CDR1 is KGHSY and CDR2 is FQNENV. This CDR3 spans 14 amino acids. The germline V and J ends were trimmed by 0 bases and 9 bases, with 12 bases remaining between them. The full variable domain, with the rest looked up from reference TRBV16 and TRBJ2-4, is GEEVAQTPKHLVRGEGQKAKLYCAPIKGHSYVFWYQQVLKNEFKFLISFQNENVFDETGMPKERFSAKCLPNSPCSLEIQATKLEDSAVYFCASSQSPTLGIQYFGAGTRLSVL.

A few counts support this clonotype. The chain joins TRBV6-5 to TRBJ2-1; D gene ambiguous. V shed 2 bases and J shed 10 bases, with 12 bases lying between them. Looked up from germline, CDR1 is MNHEY and CDR2 is SVGAGI. The CDR3 covers 13 residues. DNA for the CDR3: TGTGCCAGCAGTTACGCCCGGCCCGAGGAGCAGTTCTTC. This translates into CASSYARPEEQFF.

This clonotype was seen more than once but under ten times. V usage is TRBV21-1 and J usage is TRBJ1-6; TRBD1 is the table's D call and was not checked against the DNA. TRBV21-1 is a documented pseudogene. This CDR3 is 13 amino acids long. CDR3: CASRPTGFSTLHF. The CDR3, as DNA: TGTGCCAGCCGCCCAACAGGGTTTTCCACCCTCCACTTT.

This clonotype was counted at least ten times. This sequence joins TRBV27 and TRBJ2-3; no definite D call. V lost 6 bases and J lost 2, with 3 bases in between. CDR1 is MNHEY, CDR2 SMNVEV, per germline (reference sequence). The CDR3 consists of 11 residues. CDR3 protein: CASRLTDTQYF. DNA of the CDR3: TGTGCCAGCAGACTCACAGATACGCAGTATTTT.

The genes are TRBV29-1 and TRBJ1-4; unclear D gene. Trimming took 7 bases from V and 8 from J, leaving 17 bases between them. This CDR3 region has 13 residues. Germline CDR1 SQVTM, CDR2 ANQGSEA. The CDR3 DNA follows: TGCAGCGCGACGTCCCGTGGTTTGGAAAAACTGTTTTTT. Translating gives CSATSRGLEKLFF.

The V and J genes are TRBV29-1 and TRBJ2-3, with a tentative D call TRBD1 (5 bases). Germline V gene sequence: CDR1 SQVTM, CDR2 ANQGSEA. Between the trimmed V and J ends, which lost 4 bases and 2 bases, there was a span of 10 bases. This CDR3 is built from 13 residues. The CDR3 coding sequence is TGCAGCGTTGCAGGGCTGAACACAGATACGCAGTATTTT. Translated, it gives CSVAGLNTDTQYF.

This clonotype was counted a few times. The rearrangement joins TRBV4-2 to TRBJ2-5; 9 bases are shared with TRBD1. CDR1 LGHNA and CDR2 YNFKEQ come from the germline V gene. With 4 bases clipped from V and 4 bases from J, the junction kept 10 bases outside the gene matches. The CDR3 length is 16 residues. CDR3 DNA sequence: TGTGCCAGCAGCCGGGCCGGGACAGGGACGGGAGAGACCCAGTACTTC. It is translated as CASSRAGTGTGETQYF.

This clonotype was found many times. The rearrangement uses TRBV5-1 and TRBJ1-2, with D unclear. The germline V gene has CDR1 SGHRS and CDR2 YFSETQ. Trimming cost V 4 bases and J 0 bases, with 13 bases left between them. This CDR3 region has 15 residues. This chain's CDR3 is CASSQQTAANYGYTF. CDR3 DNA sequence: TGCGCCAGCAGCCAACAGACTGCAGCTAACTATGGCTACACCTTC.

This clonotype was counted ten times or more. CDR3 nucleotide sequence: TGTGCCAGCTCACCCCGACAGGGATCCCGGAATGAGCAGTTCTTC. This gives the protein CASSPRQGSRNEQFF. V gene TRBV18 combines with J gene TRBJ2-1, with 7 bases identical to TRBD1. This CDR3 comprises 15 residues. The germline CDR1 and CDR2 sequences are KGHSH and LQKENI. J lost 7 bases, V lost 3 bases, and 9 bases had no gene match.

This clonotype has a handful of counts. The chain is built from TRBV20-1 and TRBJ2-7; D is tentatively TRBD1 or TRBD2 (5 bases each). V lost 3 bases and J 2 bases, leaving 11 bases between the germline ends. CDR1 is DFQATT and CDR2 is SNEGSKA in the germline V gene (reference sequence). The CDR3 spans 13 residues. The CDR3 loop reads CSARGPQAYEQYF. In DNA form, the CDR3 reads TGCAGTGCTAGGGGACCCCAAGCCTACGAGCAGTACTTC.

The V call is TRBV28, the J call TRBJ1-4; D remains ambiguous. The CDR3 has 13 amino acids. Looked up from germline, CDR1 is MDHEN and CDR2 is SYDVKM. V lost 5 bases to trimming and J lost 5 bases, with 9 bases between them. The CDR3 coding sequence is TGTGCCAGCAGTCTAAACCAGAATGAAAAACTGTTTTTT. Amino acids: CASSLNQNEKLFF.

This chain connects TRBV6-2 or TRBV6-3 to TRBJ1-5, with D uncertain. The V end lost 1 base, the J end lost 4 bases, and 8 bases lay between the germline ends. The germline CDR1 and CDR2 sequences are MNHEY and SVGEGT. The CDR3 runs 14 residues. The CDR3 region has the DNA TGTGCCAGCAGTTACTACGGAGGGAATCAGCCCCAGCATTTT. Translation gives CASSYYGGNQPQHF.